This T cell receptor beta chain is drawn from a study of cytomegalovirus exposure and HLA in healthy donors. A word on this clone: Its antigen remains unknown.

The PCR used 60 Vbeta and 13 Jbeta primers. Sequencing used immunoSEQ multiplex PCR; TCRdb keeps in-frame clones, though not all of them. The sample holds 100,000 to 150,000 clones, less than 80% seen once. Overall study findings and caveats: The authors considered a cluster of highly shared sequence variants likely to be a sequencing artifact. On later analysis, the bulk of CMV-associated TCR beta chains appeared to be HLA-restricted. Sequencing depth roughly uniform across donors was assumed in presence/absence analyses.

The CDR3 length is 15 residues. Germline V gene sequence: CDR1 LNHDA, CDR2 SQIVND (reference sequence). V lost 4 bases and J lost 7, with 17 bases in between. This clonotype was obtained from a man over 45 in good health and CMV-seronegative. Sequences were obtained from PBMCs. This sequence joins TRBV19 and TRBJ1-5; D gene ambiguous. For the CDR3, the DNA is TGTGCCAGTAGTAGCCCTTGGAGAACGGGACAGCCCCAGCATTTT. Translating gives CASSSPWRTGQPQHF.